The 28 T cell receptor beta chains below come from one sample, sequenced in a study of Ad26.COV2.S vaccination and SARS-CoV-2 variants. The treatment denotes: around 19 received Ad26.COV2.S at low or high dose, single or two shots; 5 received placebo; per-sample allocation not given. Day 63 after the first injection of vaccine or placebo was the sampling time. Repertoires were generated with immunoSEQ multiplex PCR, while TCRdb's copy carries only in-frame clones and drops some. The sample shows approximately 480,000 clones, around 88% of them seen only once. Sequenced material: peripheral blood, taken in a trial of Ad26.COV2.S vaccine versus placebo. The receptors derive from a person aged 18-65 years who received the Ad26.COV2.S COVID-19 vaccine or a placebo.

The CDR3 DNA reads TGTGCCACCAGCACAACTGCGTATAGCAATCAGCCCCAGCATTTT. This encodes CATSTTAYSNQPQHF. The gene calls are TRBV15 and TRBJ1-5, with no clear D. V was trimmed by 4 bases and J by 0 bases, leaving 10 bases between them. The CDR3 length is 15 residues. Germline V CDR1 and CDR2: LNHNV, YYDKDF (reference sequence).

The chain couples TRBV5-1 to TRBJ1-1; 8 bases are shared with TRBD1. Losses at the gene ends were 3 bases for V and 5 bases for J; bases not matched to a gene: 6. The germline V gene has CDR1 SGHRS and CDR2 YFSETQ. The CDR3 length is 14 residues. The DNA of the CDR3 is TGCGCCAGCAGCTACCAAACAGGGGGGACTGAAGCTTTCTTT. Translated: CASSYQTGGTEAFF.

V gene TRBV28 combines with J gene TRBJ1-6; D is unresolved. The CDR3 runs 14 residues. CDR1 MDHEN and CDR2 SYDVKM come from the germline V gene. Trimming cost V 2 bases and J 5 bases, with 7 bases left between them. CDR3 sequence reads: CASSLVGNNSPLHF. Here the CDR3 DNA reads TGTGCCAGCAGTTTAGTAGGGAATAATTCACCCCTCCACTTT. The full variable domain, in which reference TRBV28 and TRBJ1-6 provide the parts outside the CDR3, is DVKVTQSSRYLVKRTGEKVFLECVQDMDHENMFWYRQDPGLGLRLIYFSYDVKMKEKGDIPEGYSVSREKKERFSLILESASTNQTSMYLCASSLVGNNSPLHFGNGTRLTVT.

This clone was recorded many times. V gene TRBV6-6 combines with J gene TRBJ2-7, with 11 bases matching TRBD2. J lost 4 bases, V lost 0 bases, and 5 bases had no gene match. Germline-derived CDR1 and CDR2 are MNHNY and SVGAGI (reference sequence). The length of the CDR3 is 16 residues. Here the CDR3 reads CASSYSWASGRYEQYF. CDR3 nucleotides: TGTGCCAGCAGTTACTCTTGGGCTAGCGGGAGGTACGAGCAGTACTTC.

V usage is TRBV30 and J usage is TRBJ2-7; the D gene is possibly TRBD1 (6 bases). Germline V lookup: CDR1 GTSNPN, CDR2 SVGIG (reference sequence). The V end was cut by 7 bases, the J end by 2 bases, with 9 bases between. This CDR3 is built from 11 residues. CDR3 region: CASSGAYEQYF. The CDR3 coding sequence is TGTGCCTCGTCAGGGGCCTACGAGCAGTACTTC.

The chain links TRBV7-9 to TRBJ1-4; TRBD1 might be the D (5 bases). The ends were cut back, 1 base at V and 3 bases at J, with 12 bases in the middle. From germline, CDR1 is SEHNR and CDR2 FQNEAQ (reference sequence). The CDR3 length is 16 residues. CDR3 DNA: TGTGCCAGCAGCTTAGGGGGCGCGTTAGCTAATGAAAAACTGTTTTTT. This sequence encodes CASSLGGALANEKLFF.

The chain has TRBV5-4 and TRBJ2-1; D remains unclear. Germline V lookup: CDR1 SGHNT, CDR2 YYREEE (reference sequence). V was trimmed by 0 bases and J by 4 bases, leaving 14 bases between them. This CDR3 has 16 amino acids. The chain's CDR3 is CASSLGTPSFYNEQFF. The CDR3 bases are TGTGCCAGCAGCTTGGGTACTCCCTCCTTTTACAATGAGCAGTTCTTC.

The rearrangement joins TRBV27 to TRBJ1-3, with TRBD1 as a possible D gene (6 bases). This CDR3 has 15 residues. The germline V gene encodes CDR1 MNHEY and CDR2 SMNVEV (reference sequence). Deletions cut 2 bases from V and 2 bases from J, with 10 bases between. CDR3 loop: CASSLTGMAGNTIYF. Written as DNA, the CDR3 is TGTGCCAGCAGTTTAACAGGGATGGCTGGAAACACCATATATTTT.

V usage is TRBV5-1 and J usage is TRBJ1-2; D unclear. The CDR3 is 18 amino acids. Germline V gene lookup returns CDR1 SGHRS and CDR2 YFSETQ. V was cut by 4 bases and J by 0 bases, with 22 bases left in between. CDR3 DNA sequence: TGCGCCAGCAGCCCGGGTGTCGGGTCTGGTGATCCTAACTATGGCTACACCTTC. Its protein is CASSPGVGSGDPNYGYTF.

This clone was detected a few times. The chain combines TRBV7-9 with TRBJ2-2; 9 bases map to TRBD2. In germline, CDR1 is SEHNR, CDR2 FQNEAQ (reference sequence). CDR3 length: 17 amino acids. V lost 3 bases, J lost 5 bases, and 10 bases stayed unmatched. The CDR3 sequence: CASSFLWWLAGTGELFF. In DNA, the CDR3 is TGTGCCAGCAGCTTTTTATGGTGGCTAGCGGGAACCGGGGAGCTGTTTTTT.

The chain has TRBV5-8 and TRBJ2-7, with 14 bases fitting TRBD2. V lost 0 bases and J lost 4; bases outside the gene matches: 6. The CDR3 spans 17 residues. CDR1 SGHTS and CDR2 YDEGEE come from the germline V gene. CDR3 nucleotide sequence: TGTGCCAGCAGCTTGGTGGGGACTAGCGGGAGTTCTTACGAGCAGTACTTC. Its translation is CASSLVGTSGSSYEQYF.

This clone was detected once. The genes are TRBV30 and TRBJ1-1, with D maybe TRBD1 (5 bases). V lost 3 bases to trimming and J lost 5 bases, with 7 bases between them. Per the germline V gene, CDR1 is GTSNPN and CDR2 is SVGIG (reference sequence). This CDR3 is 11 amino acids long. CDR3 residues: CAWSRVTEAFF. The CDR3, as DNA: TGTGCCTGGAGCAGGGTTACTGAAGCTTTCTTT.

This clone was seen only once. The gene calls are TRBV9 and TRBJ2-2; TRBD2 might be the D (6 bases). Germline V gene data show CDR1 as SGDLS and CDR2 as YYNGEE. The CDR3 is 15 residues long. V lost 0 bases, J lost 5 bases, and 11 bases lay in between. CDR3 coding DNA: TGTGCCAGCAGCGTAGTTGGGGGGACGACCGGGGAGCTGTTTTTT. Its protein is CASSVVGGTTGELFF.

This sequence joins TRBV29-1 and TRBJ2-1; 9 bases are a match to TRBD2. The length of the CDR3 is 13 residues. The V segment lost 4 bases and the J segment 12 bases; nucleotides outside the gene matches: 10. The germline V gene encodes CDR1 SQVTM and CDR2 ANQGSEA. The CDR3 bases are TGCAGCGTTGCTAGCGGGACGGTTAGTGGGCAGTTCTTC. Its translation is CSVASGTVSGQFF.

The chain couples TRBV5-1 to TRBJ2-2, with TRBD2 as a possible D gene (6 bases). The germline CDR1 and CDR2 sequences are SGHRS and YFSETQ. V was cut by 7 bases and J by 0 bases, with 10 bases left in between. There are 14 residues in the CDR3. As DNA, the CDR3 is TGCGCCAGCGGGCGGGGTCCGAACACCGGGGAGCTGTTTTTT. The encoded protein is CASGRGPNTGELFF. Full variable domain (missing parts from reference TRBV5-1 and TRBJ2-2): KAGVTQTPRYLIKTRGQQVTLSCSPISGHRSVSWYQQTPGQGLQFLFEYFSETQRNKGNFPGRFSGRQFSNSRSEMNVSTLELGDSALYLCASGRGPNTGELFFGEGSRLTVL.

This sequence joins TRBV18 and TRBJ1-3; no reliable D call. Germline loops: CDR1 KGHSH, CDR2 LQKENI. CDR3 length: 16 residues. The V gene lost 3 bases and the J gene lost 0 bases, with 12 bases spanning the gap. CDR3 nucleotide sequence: TGTGCCAGCTCACCCGCGGTAGGGAGCTCTGGAAACACCATATATTTT. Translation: CASSPAVGSSGNTIYF.

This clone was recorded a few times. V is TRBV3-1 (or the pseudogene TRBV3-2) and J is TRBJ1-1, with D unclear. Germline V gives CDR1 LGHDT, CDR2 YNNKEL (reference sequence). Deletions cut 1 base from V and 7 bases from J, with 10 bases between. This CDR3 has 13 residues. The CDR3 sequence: CASSQVPQVEAFF. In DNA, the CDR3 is TGTGCCAGCAGCCAAGTTCCCCAGGTTGAAGCTTTCTTT.

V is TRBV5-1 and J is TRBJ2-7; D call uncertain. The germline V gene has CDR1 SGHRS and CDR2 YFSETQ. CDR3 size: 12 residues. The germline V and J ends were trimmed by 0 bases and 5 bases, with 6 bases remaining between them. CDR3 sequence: CASSLVPHEQYF. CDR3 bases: TGCGCCAGCAGCTTGGTCCCCCACGAGCAGTACTTC.

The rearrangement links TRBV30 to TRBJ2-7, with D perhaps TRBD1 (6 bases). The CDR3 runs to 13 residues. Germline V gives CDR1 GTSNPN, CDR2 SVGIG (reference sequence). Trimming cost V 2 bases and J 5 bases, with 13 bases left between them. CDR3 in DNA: TGTGCCTGGAGTCGGTCAGGGGTCCACGAGCAGTACTTC. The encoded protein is CAWSRSGVHEQYF.

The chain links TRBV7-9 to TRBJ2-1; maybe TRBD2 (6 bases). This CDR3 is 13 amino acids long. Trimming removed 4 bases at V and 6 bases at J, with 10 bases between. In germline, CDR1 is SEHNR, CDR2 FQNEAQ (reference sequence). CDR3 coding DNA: TGTGCCAGCAGCTCGATGACTAGCAATGAGCAGTTCTTC. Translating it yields CASSSMTSNEQFF.

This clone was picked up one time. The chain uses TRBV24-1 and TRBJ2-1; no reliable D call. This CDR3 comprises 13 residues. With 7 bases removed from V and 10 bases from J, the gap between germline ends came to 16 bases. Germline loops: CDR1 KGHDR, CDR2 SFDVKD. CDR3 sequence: CATRAVNNVEQFF. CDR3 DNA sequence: TGTGCCACCAGGGCCGTTAACAACGTGGAGCAGTTCTTC.

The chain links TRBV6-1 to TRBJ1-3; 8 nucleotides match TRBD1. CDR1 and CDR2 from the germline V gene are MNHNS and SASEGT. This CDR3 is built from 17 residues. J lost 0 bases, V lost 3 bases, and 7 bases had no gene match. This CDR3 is CASSDWTGLSSGNTIYF. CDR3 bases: TGTGCCAGCAGTGATTGGACAGGGCTGAGCTCTGGAAACACCATATATTTT.

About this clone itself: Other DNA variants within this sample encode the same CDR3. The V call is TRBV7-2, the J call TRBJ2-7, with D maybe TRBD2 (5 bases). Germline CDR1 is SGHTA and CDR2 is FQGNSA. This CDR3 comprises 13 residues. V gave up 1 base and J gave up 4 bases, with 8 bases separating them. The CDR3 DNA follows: TGTGCCAGCAGCTTAGATCGGGGTTACGAGCAGTACTTC. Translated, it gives CASSLDRGYEQYF.

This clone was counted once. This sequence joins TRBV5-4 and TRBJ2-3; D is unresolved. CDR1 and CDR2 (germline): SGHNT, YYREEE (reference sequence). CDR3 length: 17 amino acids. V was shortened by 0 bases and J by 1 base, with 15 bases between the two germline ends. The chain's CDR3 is CASSLEINYGGTDTQYF. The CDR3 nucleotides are TGTGCCAGCAGCTTGGAGATTAACTACGGAGGCACAGATACGCAGTATTTT.

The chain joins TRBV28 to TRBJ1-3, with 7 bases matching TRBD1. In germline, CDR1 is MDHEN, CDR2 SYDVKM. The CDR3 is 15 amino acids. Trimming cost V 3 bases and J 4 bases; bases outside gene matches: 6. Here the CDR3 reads CASSFWTGWGNTIYF. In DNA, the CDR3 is TGTGCCAGCAGTTTCTGGACAGGCTGGGGAAACACCATATATTTT. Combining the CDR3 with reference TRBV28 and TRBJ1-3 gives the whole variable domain DVKVTQSSRYLVKRTGEKVFLECVQDMDHENMFWYRQDPGLGLRLIYFSYDVKMKEKGDIPEGYSVSREKKERFSLILESASTNQTSMYLCASSFWTGWGNTIYFGEGSWLTVV.

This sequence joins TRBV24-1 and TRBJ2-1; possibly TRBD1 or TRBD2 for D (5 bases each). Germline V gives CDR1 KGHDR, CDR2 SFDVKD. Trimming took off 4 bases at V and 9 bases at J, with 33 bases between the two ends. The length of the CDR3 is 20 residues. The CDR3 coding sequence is TGTGCCACCAGTGAATCGGGACCCAACCCGGCCTCAAGCCGTCTCGGTGAGCAGTTCTTC. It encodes CATSESGPNPASSRLGEQFF.

CDR3 residues: CASSLAGLADQGEQFF. DNA for the CDR3: TGTGCCAGCAGCTTGGCCGGACTAGCGGACCAGGGGGAGCAGTTCTTC. The V and J genes are TRBV5-4 and TRBJ2-1; the match to TRBD2 covers 10 bases. Germline V CDR1 and CDR2: SGHNT, YYREEE (reference sequence). This CDR3 is 16 amino acids long. Trimming removed 0 bases from V and 10 bases from J; junction bases left unmatched: 10.

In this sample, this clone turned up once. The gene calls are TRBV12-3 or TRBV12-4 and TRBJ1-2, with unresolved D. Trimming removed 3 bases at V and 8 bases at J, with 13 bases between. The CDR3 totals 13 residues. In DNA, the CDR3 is TGTGCCAGCAGTTTCTATAGGTCACTGGGCTACACCTTC. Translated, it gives CASSFYRSLGYTF.